The clone carrying this TCR beta chain was seen more than once but under ten times. No antigen is known for it. The same CDR3 is also encoded by other DNA sequences in this sample. Some clones are missing from TCRdb's copy, which holds only in-frame ones; the method was immunoSEQ multiplex PCR. Of around 140,000 clones listed, 85% to 90% were seen once; the top ten hold roughly 5.1%. This sample was included in a study of T cell responses to AZD1222 COVID-19 vaccine. The study's findings and limits: The study found vaccine-associated CD4 TCRs spanning spike, dominant at 160-218 and 743-854. The sample set comprised mostly white British donors with more females, and clonal diversity was possibly underestimated.

The CDR3 runs 15 residues. V was clipped by 0 bases and J by 3 bases; unmatched bases: 1. Germline loops: CDR1 SGDLS, CDR2 YYNGEE. The material was peripheral blood, obtained 28 days after the second AZD1222 dose. The J gene is TRBJ2-2, the V gene TRBV9; 8 positions match TRBD2. This clonotype was obtained from an adult who received the AZD1222 COVID-19 vaccine. CDR3 protein: CASSVAGGDTGELFF. The CDR3 nucleotides are TGTGCCAGCAGCGTAGCCGGGGGGGACACCGGGGAGCTGTTTTTT.